The 26 T cell receptor beta chains listed next were all sequenced from one sample in a study of cytomegalovirus exposure and HLA in healthy donors. 13 Jbeta primers and 60 Vbeta primers were used for the PCR. Measured with immunoSEQ multiplex PCR; TCRdb has only the in-frame clones, and not every one. The sample includes 150,000 to 180,000 clones, over 65% of them seen just once. Sequenced: PBMCs. Every receptor here comes from a man aged 25-45 years in good health and CMV-seronegative.

The rearrangement links TRBV7-9 to TRBJ1-1; D gene unclear. The CDR3 is 14 amino acids. The V end lost 3 bases, the J end lost 1 base, and 9 bases lay between the germline ends. Germline V gene data show CDR1 as SEHNR and CDR2 as FQNEAQ (reference sequence). This CDR3 is CASSLTGGNTEAFF. CDR3 bases: TGTGCCAGCAGCTTGACCGGAGGGAACACTGAAGCTTTCTTT.

This clone was observed a few times. V and J are TRBV4-2 and TRBJ1-6; D is undetermined. V lost 0 bases and J 10 bases, leaving 16 bases between the germline ends. Germline V gene sequence: CDR1 LGHNA, CDR2 YNFKEQ. The CDR3 length is 16 residues. The CDR3 spells CASSQDAGGERSPLHF. The CDR3 nucleotides read TGTGCCAGCAGCCAAGATGCGGGTGGGGAGCGATCACCCCTCCACTTT.

The V call is TRBV5-6, the J call TRBJ2-7; 10 positions agree with TRBD2. Germline assignment: CDR1 SGHDT and CDR2 YYEEEE. The CDR3 totals 15 residues. V trimming: 2 bases; J trimming: 3 bases; junction bases outside the gene matches: 5. CDR3 region: CASSLLAGTYYEQYF. The CDR3 nucleotides are TGTGCCAGCAGCTTACTAGCGGGGACCTACTACGAGCAGTACTTC.

The V gene is TRBV10-1, the J gene TRBJ1-2; no reliable D call. The CDR3 is 13 residues long. V gave up 2 bases and J gave up 7 bases, with 11 bases separating them. Germline values: CDR1 WNHNN, CDR2 SYGVQD (reference sequence). DNA of the CDR3: TGCGCCAGCAGTGAGAACCTGAGCCGTGGCTACACCTTC. Residues: CASSENLSRGYTF.

The V call is TRBV7-9, the J call TRBJ1-1; TRBD1 is a possible D gene (5 bases). Between the trimmed V and J ends, which lost 0 bases and 10 bases, there was a span of 15 bases. The CDR3 has 14 residues. Germline loops: CDR1 SEHNR, CDR2 FQNEAQ (reference sequence). CDR3 sequence: CASSLAQYQGRAFF. CDR3 sequence (DNA): TGTGCCAGCAGCTTAGCGCAGTATCAGGGTAGAGCTTTCTTT.

This chain uses TRBV5-1 with TRBJ1-2; D gene ambiguous. V lost 5 bases and J 1 base, leaving 12 bases between the germline ends. CDR3 length: 14 amino acids. The germline V gene has CDR1 SGHRS and CDR2 YFSETQ. CDR3 in amino acids: CASRLFTDNYGYTF. The CDR3 bases are TGCGCCAGCAGGTTGTTCACAGATAACTATGGCTACACCTTC.

The CDR3 protein is CASSRDRGTGELFF. Written as DNA, the CDR3 is TGTGCCAGCAGCCGAGACAGGGGAACCGGGGAGCTGTTTTTT. The chain combines TRBV7-7 with TRBJ2-2, with 8 bases lining up with TRBD1. The CDR3 runs 14 residues. Germline CDR1 is SSHAT and CDR2 is FNYEAQ (reference sequence). J was trimmed by 5 bases and V by 5 bases; bases with no gene match: 4.

The sample holds a few counts of this clone. This chain uses TRBV28 with TRBJ1-2; D may be TRBD1 (6 bases). Deletions cut 3 bases from V and 2 bases from J, with 13 bases between. Germline assignment: CDR1 MDHEN and CDR2 SYDVKM. This CDR3 comprises 15 residues. CDR3 sequence (DNA): TGTGCCAGCAGTTTGGGGCAGGGGCGGAACTATGGCTACACCTTC. Protein: CASSLGQGRNYGYTF.

The CDR3 here is CASSGGGGALGYTF. CDR3 nucleotides: TGTGCCAGCAGCGGTGGGGGGGGCGCGTTGGGCTACACCTTC. This chain uses TRBV9 with TRBJ1-2, with a weak D call TRBD1 (6 bases). The CDR3 length is 14 residues. Germline V lookup: CDR1 SGDLS, CDR2 YYNGEE. The ends were cut back, 3 bases at V and 8 bases at J, with 17 bases in the middle.

The chain is built from TRBV10-3 and TRBJ2-1; 10 nucleotides match TRBD2. This CDR3 has 15 residues. The junction had 5 bases not matched to a gene; V was cut back by 3 bases and J by 6 bases. Germline V lookup: CDR1 ENHRY, CDR2 SYGVKD. CDR3 sequence reads: CAISEGAGGGNEQFF. In nucleotides, the CDR3 is TGTGCCATCAGTGAAGGAGCGGGGGGGGGCAATGAGCAGTTCTTC.

The genes are TRBV7-2 and TRBJ2-3; 8 nucleotides match TRBD2. The junction had 6 bases not matched to a gene; V was cut back by 5 bases and J by 5 bases. Germline CDR1 reads SGHTA; CDR2 reads FQGNSA. This CDR3 has 14 residues. This chain's CDR3 is CASSRSGEIDTQYF. The DNA of the CDR3 is TGTGCCAGCAGCCGTAGCGGGGAAATAGATACGCAGTATTTT.

The V gene is TRBV7-6, the J gene TRBJ2-7; TRBD2 might be the D (7 bases). CDR3 size: 16 residues. With 5 bases removed from V and 4 bases from J, the gap between germline ends came to 21 bases. CDR1 and CDR2 from the germline V gene are SGHVS and FNYEAQ. The CDR3 region is CASSPGAGQGAYEQYF. CDR3 sequence (DNA): TGTGCCAGCAGCCCAGGAGCGGGACAAGGTGCGTACGAGCAGTACTTC.

In regard to this clone: A junction boundary mismatches the germline segment, possibly from a read error. This chain joins TRBV4-3 and TRBJ1-6; the D gene is possibly TRBD1 (6 bases). The CDR3 has 15 residues. The germline gives CDR1 LGHNA, CDR2 YSLEER. The DNA for the CDR3 is TGCGCCAGCAGCCAAGGGGGTCAGGGGAATTCACCCCTCAACTTT. This encodes CASSQGGQGNSPLNF.

The chain employs TRBV5-1 and TRBJ2-5; 7 bases align to TRBD1. Germline CDR1 reads SGHRS; CDR2 reads YFSETQ. This CDR3 has 16 residues. Trimming at V came to 0 bases and at J to 5 bases, leaving 10 bases not matched to a gene. CDR3 protein: CASSLEGQMRWETQYF. DNA of the CDR3: TGCGCCAGCAGCTTGGAGGGACAGATGAGATGGGAGACCCAGTACTTC.

The chain joins TRBV5-5 to TRBJ1-1; 7 bases agree with TRBD1. The junction had 3 bases not matched to a gene; V was cut back by 4 bases and J by 0 bases. This CDR3 has 14 amino acids. The germline CDR1 and CDR2 sequences are SGHKS and YYEKEE (reference sequence). DNA of the CDR3: TGTGCCAGCAGCAGGACAGGTTTGAACACTGAAGCTTTCTTT. Translating gives CASSRTGLNTEAFF.

This chain links TRBV28 with TRBJ1-2; D possibly corresponds to TRBD1 (5 bases). The germline gives CDR1 MDHEN, CDR2 SYDVKM. The CDR3 totals 14 residues. V lost 2 bases to trimming and J lost 8 bases, with 15 bases between them. For the CDR3, the DNA is TGTGCCAGCAGTTTACGGCAGGGTTATCAGGGCTACACCTTC. Residues: CASSLRQGYQGYTF.

The chain combines TRBV18 with TRBJ2-5; the D gene is possibly TRBD1 (5 bases). The germline V and J ends were trimmed by 3 bases and 0 bases, with 11 bases remaining between them. The CDR3 runs to 15 residues. In germline, CDR1 is KGHSH, CDR2 LQKENI. The CDR3 bases are TGTGCCAGCTCACCTGGCCAGGGCCACCAAGAGACCCAGTACTTC. It yields the protein CASSPGQGHQETQYF.

This clone came up a few times. V gene TRBV5-1 combines with J gene TRBJ2-1; 7 bases are a match to TRBD1. The CDR3 extends over 13 amino acids. In germline, CDR1 is SGHRS, CDR2 YFSETQ. V shed 4 bases, J shed 5 bases, and the junction held 3 bases outside the gene matches. The CDR3 here is CASSEGQNNEQFF. The CDR3 nucleotides are TGCGCCAGCAGCGAGGGACAGAACAATGAGCAGTTCTTC. Looking up the rest from reference TRBV5-1 and TRBJ2-1 gives the full variable domain: KAGVTQTPRYLIKTRGQQVTLSCSPISGHRSVSWYQQTPGQGLQFLFEYFSETQRNKGNFPGRFSGRQFSNSRSEMNVSTLELGDSALYLCASSEGQNNEQFFGPGTRLTVL.

The rearrangement joins TRBV11-2 to TRBJ2-7, with 8 bases lining up with TRBD2. Germline values: CDR1 SGHAT, CDR2 FQNNGV. The CDR3 sequence is 15 residues long. V dropped 5 bases and J dropped 2; count of bases not matched to a gene: 8. In DNA form, the CDR3 reads TGTGCCAGCAGCCCTCGGCGGGGGGTTACCTACGAGCAGTACTTC. It is translated as CASSPRRGVTYEQYF.

This clone appeared once. This chain links TRBV4-3 with TRBJ2-5, with D maybe TRBD2 (6 bases). Trimming cost V 3 bases and J 4 bases, with 15 bases left between them. The CDR3 runs to 15 residues. Germline assignment: CDR1 LGHNA and CDR2 YSLEER. CDR3 sequence (DNA): TGCGCCAGCAGCCAGGCGATCGCTAGCGTAGAGACCCAGTACTTC. Translation: CASSQAIASVETQYF.

This clone was counted between two and nine times. The chain has TRBV6-5 and TRBJ2-7; TRBD1 matches at 12 bases. The CDR3 contains 15 residues. The V gene end was trimmed by 6 bases and the J gene end by 6 bases; junction bases not matched to a gene: 9. Germline-derived CDR1 and CDR2 are MNHEY and SVGAGI. CDR3 region: CASSRPGTGGREQYF. The CDR3 bases are TGTGCCAGCAGCAGACCCGGGACAGGGGGCCGCGAGCAGTACTTC.

This clone was counted only a few times. The rearrangement joins TRBV6-6 to TRBJ2-5, with 7 bases identical to TRBD1. CDR1 is MNHNY, CDR2 SVGAGI, per germline (reference sequence). This CDR3 is 14 amino acids long. The J segment lost 2 bases and the V segment lost 5 bases, leaving 5 bases of the junction unmatched. The CDR3 reads CASSPRDRQETQYF. As DNA, the CDR3 is TGTGCCAGCAGTCCCCGGGACAGACAAGAGACCCAGTACTTC.

The chain employs TRBV10-3 and TRBJ2-3; D possibly corresponds to TRBD1 (5 bases). V was clipped by 3 bases and J by 3 bases, with 13 bases between them. Germline V gene lookup returns CDR1 ENHRY and CDR2 SYGVKD. This CDR3 is 15 amino acids long. The CDR3 sequence: CAISESQGRTDTQYF. In DNA form, the CDR3 reads TGTGCCATCAGTGAAAGCCAGGGTAGAACAGATACGCAGTATTTT.

This sequence joins TRBV5-1 and TRBJ2-1; 12 nucleotides align to TRBD1. The CDR3 runs 14 residues. Germline V CDR1 and CDR2: SGHRS, YFSETQ. After removal of 4 bases from V and 7 bases from J, the junction contained 3 bases not matched to a gene. The CDR3 DNA reads as TGCGCCAGCAGCCGGGGACAGGGGGCAAATGAGCAGTTCTTC. It is translated as CASSRGQGANEQFF. The full variable domain, rest sourced from reference TRBV5-1 and TRBJ2-1, is KAGVTQTPRYLIKTRGQQVTLSCSPISGHRSVSWYQQTPGQGLQFLFEYFSETQRNKGNFPGRFSGRQFSNSRSEMNVSTLELGDSALYLCASSRGQGANEQFFGPGTRLTVL.

This chain connects TRBV11-2 to TRBJ2-5; the match to TRBD1 covers 8 bases. The CDR3 is made up of 15 amino acids. Germline assignment: CDR1 SGHAT and CDR2 FQNNGV. V shed 5 bases, J shed 7 bases, and the junction held 12 bases outside the gene matches. CDR3 protein: CASSLLDRAGATQYF. CDR3 DNA sequence: TGTGCCAGCAGCCTATTGGACAGGGCTGGAGCGACCCAGTACTTC.

V gene TRBV6-5 combines with J gene TRBJ1-6; D is ambiguous. The CDR3 extends over 13 amino acids. V was shortened by 2 bases and J by 5 bases, with 4 bases between the two germline ends. The germline V gene encodes CDR1 MNHEY and CDR2 SVGAGI. CDR3 loop: CASSYADNSPLHF. The CDR3 DNA follows: TGTGCCAGCAGTTACGCGGATAATTCACCCCTCCACTTT.